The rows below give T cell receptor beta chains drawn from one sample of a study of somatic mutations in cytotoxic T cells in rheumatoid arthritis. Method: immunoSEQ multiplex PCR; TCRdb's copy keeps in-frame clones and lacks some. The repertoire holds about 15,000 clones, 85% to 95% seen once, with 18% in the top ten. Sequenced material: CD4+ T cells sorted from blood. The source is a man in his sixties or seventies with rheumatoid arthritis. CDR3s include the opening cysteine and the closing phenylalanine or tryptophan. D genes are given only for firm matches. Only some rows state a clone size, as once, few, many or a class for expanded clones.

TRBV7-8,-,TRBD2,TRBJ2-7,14,CASSTRSGESEQYF,TGTGCCAGCAGCACCCGTAGCGGGGAAAGCGAGCAGTACTTC
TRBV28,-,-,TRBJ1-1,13,CASMGVMNTEAFF,TGTGCCAGCATGGGCGTCATGAACACTGAAGCTTTCTTT
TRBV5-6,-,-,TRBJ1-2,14,CASSSTRSGYGYTF,TGTGCCAGCAGCTCCACCCGCTCGGGCTATGGCTACACCTTC
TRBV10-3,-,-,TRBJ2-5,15,CAISRSAGNEETQYF,TGTGCCATCAGTAGGTCGGCGGGGAATGAGGAGACCCAGTACTTC
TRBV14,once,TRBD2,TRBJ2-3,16,CASSPLAGGPTDTQYF,TGTGCCAGCAGCCCTCTAGCGGGGGGGCCGACAGATACGCAGTATTTT
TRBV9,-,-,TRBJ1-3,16,CASSVMGSDSGNTIYF,TGTGCCAGCAGCGTAATGGGGAGCGACTCTGGAAACACCATATATTTT
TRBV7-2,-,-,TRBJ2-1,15,CASSLGPNPGNEQFF,TGTGCCAGCAGCTTAGGCCCAAACCCGGGGAATGAGCAGTTCTTC
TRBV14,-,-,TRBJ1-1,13,CASSQSLNTEAFF,TGTGCCAGCAGCCAAAGCTTGAACACTGAAGCTTTCTTT
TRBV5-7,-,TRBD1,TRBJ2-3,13,CASSRDSGDTQYF,TGTGCCAGCAGCCGGGACAGTGGGGATACGCAGTATTTT
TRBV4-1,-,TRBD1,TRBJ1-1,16,CASSQRTGAANTEAFF,TGCGCCAGCAGCCAAAGGACAGGGGCGGCGAACACTGAAGCTTTCTTT
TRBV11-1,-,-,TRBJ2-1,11,CASSREWEQFF,TGTGCCAGCAGCCGGGAGTGGGAGCAGTTCTTC
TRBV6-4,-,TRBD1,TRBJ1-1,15,CASSESDREATEAFF,TGTGCCAGCAGTGAGTCCGACAGGGAAGCCACTGAAGCTTTCTTT
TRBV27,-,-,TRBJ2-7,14,CASSTNRGLYEQYF,TGTGCCAGCAGTACAAACAGGGGACTCTACGAGCAGTACTTC
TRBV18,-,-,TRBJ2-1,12,CASSPEYNEQFF,TGTGCCAGCTCACCAGAGTACAATGAGCAGTTCTTC
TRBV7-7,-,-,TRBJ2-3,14,CASSSIGPQTAQYF,TGTGCCAGCAGCTCAATTGGCCCACAGACAGCGCAGTATTTT
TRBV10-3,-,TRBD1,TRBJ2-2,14,CAISGQGNTGELFF,TGTGCCATCAGTGGACAGGGGAACACCGGGGAGCTGTTTTTT
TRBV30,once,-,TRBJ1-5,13,CAWSLLGGQPQHF,TGTGCCTGGAGTCTGCTAGGGGGTCAGCCCCAGCATTTT
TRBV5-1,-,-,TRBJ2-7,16,CASSDAPGHPSCEQYF,TGCGCCAGCAGCGATGCCCCGGGACACCCCTCTTGTGAGCAGTACTTC
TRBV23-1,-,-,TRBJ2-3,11,CASADRRTQYF,TGCGCCAGCGCCGACAGACGTACGCAGTATTTT
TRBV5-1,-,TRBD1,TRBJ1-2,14,CASSGGQGWYGYTF,TGCGCCAGCAGCGGCGGACAGGGGTGGTATGGCTACACCTTC
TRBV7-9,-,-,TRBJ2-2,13,CASTTWEDGELFF,TGTGCCAGCACAACATGGGAGGACGGGGAGCTGTTTTTT
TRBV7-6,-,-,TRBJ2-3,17,CASSLAGLSRRGRRQYF,TGTGCCAGCAGCTTAGCGGGCCTATCGCGCAGGGGCAGGAGGCAGTATTTT
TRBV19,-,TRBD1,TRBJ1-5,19,CASSIGRHRGIGSNQPQHF,TGTGCCAGTAGTATAGGACGGCACAGGGGGATCGGTAGCAATCAGCCCCAGCATTTT
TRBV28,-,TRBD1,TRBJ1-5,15,CASRSRDRGRQPQHF,TGTGCCAGCAGAAGCCGGGACAGGGGGCGTCAGCCCCAGCATTTT
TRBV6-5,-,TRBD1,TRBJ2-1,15,CASSYWTGNYNEQFF,TGTGCCAGCAGTTACTGGACAGGTAACTACAATGAGCAGTTCTTC
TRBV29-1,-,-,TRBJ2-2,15,CSVRRGKANTGELFF,TGCAGCGTAAGAAGGGGGAAGGCGAACACCGGGGAGCTGTTTTTT
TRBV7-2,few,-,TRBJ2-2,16,CASSLAGGWDTGELFF,TGTGCCAGCAGCTTAGCAGGAGGGTGGGACACCGGGGAGCTGTTTTTT
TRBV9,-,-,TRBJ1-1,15,CASSARGALDTEAFF,TGTGCCAGCAGCGCCCGAGGAGCCCTGGACACTGAAGCTTTCTTT
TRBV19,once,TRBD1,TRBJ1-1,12,CASRDRGNQAFF,TGTGCCAGTAGAGACAGGGGAAATCAGGCTTTCTTT
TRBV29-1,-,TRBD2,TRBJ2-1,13,CSVEGLAGPEQFF,TGCAGCGTTGAGGGACTAGCCGGGCCTGAGCAGTTCTTC
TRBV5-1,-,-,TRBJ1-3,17,CASSLVPGIISGNTIYF,TGCGCCAGCAGCTTGGTTCCAGGGATTATCTCTGGAAACACCATATATTTT
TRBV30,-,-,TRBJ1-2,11,CAWSEGPPVSF,TGTGCCTGGAGTGAGGGGCCGCCCGTTTCCTTC
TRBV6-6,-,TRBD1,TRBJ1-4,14,CASRKTGVGEKLFF,TGTGCCAGCAGAAAAACAGGGGTGGGTGAAAAACTGTTTTTT
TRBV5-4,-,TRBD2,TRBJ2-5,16,CASSWERGGFGETQYF,TGTGCCAGCAGCTGGGAGCGGGGGGGCTTCGGGGAGACCCAGTACTTC